This paragraph reports one TCR beta chain. Its cognate antigen is unknown. The repertoire was sequenced with immunoSEQ multiplex PCR; TCRdb's copy has only in-frame clones and lacks some. The sample has under 95,000 clones; 85% to 90% are singletons. This sample was taken from a study of T cell responses to AZD1222 COVID-19 vaccine. Study conclusions and caveats: When two AZD1222 doses had been given, Spike-specific TCR breadth and depth rose. Researchers took repertoire samples only after the peak T cell response had come.

Unmatched junction bases numbered 3, after V lost 3 bases and J lost 2 bases. Germline values: CDR1 MNHNS, CDR2 SASEGT. The CDR3 contains 16 residues. The chain recombines TRBV6-1 with TRBJ2-1, with 11 bases aligning to TRBD1. The input for sequencing was peripheral blood, taken on day 0 of AZD1222 vaccination. The source is an adult in good health. The CDR3 DNA follows: TGTGCCAGCAGTGACTTGGGACAGGGGGCCTACAATGAGCAGTTCTTC. Its protein is CASSDLGQGAYNEQFF.